Following are 9 T cell receptor beta chains from one sample sequenced in a study of identical twins. A single record per CDR3 protein comes from TCRdb applying MiXCR to the 5' RACE reads. The sample includes some 790,000 distinct CDR3 sequences, around a sixth seen only once; the top ten take approximately 14%. The sample was also reused in another study, on T cells expressing NK-cell markers.

Sequencing was performed on PBMCs. All receptors derive from a woman aged 18-30 years in good health.

Ten or more counts support this clonotype. This rearrangement joins TRBV15 to TRBJ2-1, with TRBD2 matching over 11 bases. CDR3 size: 15 residues. CDR1 is LNHNV and CDR2 is YYDKDF in the germline V gene (reference sequence). The J segment lost 8 bases and the V segment lost 1 base, leaving 4 bases of the junction unmatched. CDR3 protein: CATSRALAGADEQFF. In DNA, the CDR3 is TGTGCCACCAGCAGAGCACTAGCGGGGGCAGATGAGCAGTTCTTC.

In this sample, this clonotype turned up a few times. The chain couples TRBV9 to TRBJ2-1; 11 nucleotides align to TRBD1. Germline CDR1 SGDLS, CDR2 YYNGEE. J was trimmed by 8 bases and V by 7 bases; bases with no gene match: 5. This CDR3 has 13 residues. The CDR3 coding sequence is TGTGCCAGCGACGGGACAGGGGGGCATGAGCAGTTCTTC. Its protein is CASDGTGGHEQFF. Combining the CDR3 with reference TRBV9 and TRBJ2-1 gives the whole variable domain DSGVTQTPKHLITATGQRVTLRCSPRSGDLSVYWYQQSLDQGLQFLIQYYNGEERAKGNILERFSAQQFPDLHSELNLSSLELGDSALYFCASDGTGGHEQFFGPGTRLTVL.

The rearrangement uses TRBV6-1 and TRBJ2-3; D possibly uses TRBD1 or TRBD2 (5 bases each). The ends were cut back, 6 bases at V and 6 bases at J, with 22 bases in the middle. CDR3 size: 16 residues. CDR1 and CDR2 (germline): MNHNS, SASEGT. CDR3 nucleotide sequence: TGTGCCAGCAGGATGACCGGGACCACCGGGCCCGATACGCAGTATTTT. Encoded protein: CASRMTGTTGPDTQYF.

This clonotype was counted a few times. The CDR3 coding sequence is TGTGCCAGCAGTTTCCGAGCGACGGGCGCCAAAAACATTCAGTACTTC. Its translation: CASSFRATGAKNIQYF. V is TRBV12-3 or TRBV12-4 and J is TRBJ2-4; no firm D call. This CDR3 region has 16 residues. V lost 3 bases, J lost 1 base, and 13 bases lay in between.

The gene calls are TRBV20-1 and TRBJ2-3, with 12 bases matching TRBD2. In germline, CDR1 is DFQATT, CDR2 SNEGSKA (reference sequence). The CDR3 is 19 residues long. After removal of 2 bases from V and 4 bases from J, the junction contained 16 bases not matched to a gene. CDR3 bases: TGCAGTGCTAGATCCAGAAGAGGACTAGCGGGGAACTGGGCAGATACGCAGTATTTT. It translates to CSARSRRGLAGNWADTQYF.

This clonotype was observed a handful of times. This chain's CDR3 is CASSVEDGYEQFF. CDR3 DNA: TGTGCCAGCAGCGTAGAGGACGGGTATGAGCAGTTCTTC. The gene calls are TRBV9 and TRBJ2-1; no clear D. The germline V and J ends were trimmed by 0 bases and 8 bases, with 9 bases remaining between them. The CDR3 spans 13 residues. Germline V gene sequence: CDR1 SGDLS, CDR2 YYNGEE.

This clonotype was seen only a few times. V and J are TRBV11-1 and TRBJ2-1; 10 nucleotides align to TRBD2. The CDR3 runs 18 residues. V lost 1 base, J lost 8 bases, and 14 bases stayed unmatched. Germline assignment: CDR1 SGHAT and CDR2 FQDESV (reference sequence). The CDR3 reads CASSLGWLAGELGDEQFF. The CDR3 DNA sequence: TGTGCCAGCAGCTTAGGGTGGCTAGCGGGGGAACTTGGGGATGAGCAGTTCTTC. Filled out from reference TRBV11-1 and TRBJ2-1, the complete variable domain reads EAEVAQSPRYKITEKSQAVAFWCDPISGHATLYWYRQILGQGPELLVQFQDESVVDDSQLPKDRFSAERLKGVDSTLKIQPAELGDSAMYLCASSLGWLAGELGDEQFFGPGTRLTVL.

This chain connects TRBV20-1 to TRBJ2-1, with TRBD2 matching over 8 bases. The CDR3 contains 13 residues. Germline V gene lookup returns CDR1 DFQATT and CDR2 SNEGSKA (reference sequence). Trimming at V came to 6 bases and at J to 2 bases, leaving 3 bases not matched to a gene. CDR3 sequence reads: CSAYGRAYNEQFF. DNA for the CDR3: TGCAGTGCGTACGGGAGGGCCTACAATGAGCAGTTCTTC.

J is TRBJ2-3 and V is TRBV4-2; 7 bases fit TRBD2. Germline V gene sequence: CDR1 LGHNA, CDR2 YNFKEQ. The J segment lost 6 bases and the V segment lost 4 bases, leaving 16 bases of the junction unmatched. CDR3 length equals 17 residues. The CDR3 DNA is TGTGCCAGCAGCCCCCGACTAGCCTCTATCGGTTGGGATACGCAGTATTTT. Residues: CASSPRLASIGWDTQYF.